These 22 T cell receptor beta chains originate from one sample sequenced in a study of T cells in Graves' hyperthyroidism and ophthalmopathy. Amplified TCR beta CDR3 regions came from RNA transcripts. The TCR CDR3 was amplified in a first-round RT-PCR using the HTBI primer set. TCRdb reanalysed the multiplex PCR reads using MiXCR and keeps one entry per CDR3 protein. Among around 240,000 distinct CDR3 sequences listed, 13% to 15% were seen once. The sample taken for sequencing was blood. These receptors all come from a woman aged 40 to 55 with Graves' hyperthyroidism that later progressed to Graves' ophthalmopathy.

The rearrangement joins TRBV27 to TRBJ2-7, with D perhaps matching TRBD2 (6 bases). CDR3 length: 18 residues. Germline CDR1 reads MNHEY; CDR2 reads SMNVEV (reference sequence). Trimming removed 5 bases at V and 0 bases at J, with 23 bases between. CDR3 sequence: CASSPWSGRAGSSYEQYF. CDR3 in DNA: TGTGCCAGCAGTCCCTGGTCGGGGCGGGCGGGGAGCTCCTACGAGCAGTACTTC.

This clonotype was observed a few times. The chain has TRBV18 and TRBJ2-5; D call uncertain. CDR3 length: 14 amino acids. Looked up from germline, CDR1 is KGHSH and CDR2 is LQKENI. Trimming cost V 0 bases and J 5 bases, with 10 bases left between them. The CDR3 protein is CASSPPFYMETQYF. DNA for the CDR3: TGTGCCAGCTCACCACCGTTTTATATGGAGACCCAGTACTTC.

This clonotype was recorded many times. The chain recombines TRBV2 with TRBJ2-7; 8 bases fit TRBD2. Germline trimming cut 7 bases from V and 6 bases from J; bases unmatched to any gene: 14. Germline values: CDR1 SNHLY, CDR2 FYNNEI. The CDR3 loop spans 15 amino acids. CDR3 DNA: TGTGCCAGCAAGGACCGTGGGACTAGAGGTCTCGAGCAGTACTTC. Translating gives CASKDRGTRGLEQYF.

This clonotype came up a few times. The chain employs TRBV19 and TRBJ1-1, with D unclear. V dropped 6 bases and J dropped 8 bases, with 13 bases sitting between them. Per the germline V gene, CDR1 is LNHDA and CDR2 is SQIVND (reference sequence). CDR3 length equals 12 residues. The CDR3 nucleotides read TGTGCCAGTAGCCGAGGACGCGGAGAAGCTTTCTTT. The encoded protein is CASSRGRGEAFF.

Ten or more counts support this clonotype. This chain connects TRBV28 to TRBJ2-3, with a tentative D call TRBD2 (6 bases). Trimming removed 5 bases from V and 2 bases from J, with 14 bases in between. The CDR3 sequence is 15 residues long. CDR1 MDHEN and CDR2 SYDVKM come from the germline V gene. The CDR3 protein is CASSTSGAATDTQYF. In nucleotides, the CDR3 is TGTGCCAGCAGTACCTCGGGAGCGGCCACAGATACGCAGTATTTT.

As concerns this clonotype: At one end, the junction sequence differs from germline, possibly due to a read error. The chain links TRBV9 to TRBJ2-3, with TRBD2 matching 8 bases. Germline V gene sequence: CDR1 SGDLS, CDR2 YYNGEE. The CDR3 runs 15 residues. The CDR3 spells CASSVGSGSADAQYF. CDR3 nucleotides: TGTGCCAGCAGCGTAGGAAGCGGGAGTGCAGATGCGCAGTATTTT.

This clonotype appeared many times. The CDR3 loop is CASSLLKVPYEQYF. DNA for the CDR3: TGTGCCAGCAGCTTATTGAAGGTTCCCTACGAGCAGTACTTC. This rearrangement joins TRBV11-2 to TRBJ2-7; no firm D call. Looked up from germline, CDR1 is SGHAT and CDR2 is FQNNGV. The CDR3 covers 14 residues. V was shortened by 2 bases and J by 2 bases, with 10 bases between the two germline ends. Combining the CDR3 with reference TRBV11-2 and TRBJ2-7 gives the whole variable domain EAGVAQSPRYKIIEKRQSVAFWCNPISGHATLYWYQQILGQGPKLLIQFQNNGVVDDSQLPKDRFSAERLKGVDSTLKIQPAKLEDSAVYLCASSLLKVPYEQYFGPGTRLTVT.

CDR3 coding DNA: TGCAGTGTTTTCACCCCGGGACTGCCCAAAAACATTCAGTACTTC. Protein sequence: CSVFTPGLPKNIQYF. The genes are TRBV20-1 and TRBJ2-4; D is possibly TRBD2 (6 bases). Germline V gives CDR1 DFQATT, CDR2 SNEGSKA (reference sequence). The CDR3 length is 15 residues. V lost 7 bases and J 2 bases, leaving 18 bases between the germline ends.

The chain couples TRBV7-3 to TRBJ2-1; D not certain. Trimming left V 3 bases short and J 4 bases short, with 13 bases between. Germline V gene data show CDR1 as SGHTA and CDR2 as FQGTGA. The length of the CDR3 is 15 residues. Written as DNA, the CDR3 is TGTGCCAGCAGCTTGCTTCAGGTGGGATACAATGAGCAGTTCTTC. This sequence encodes CASSLLQVGYNEQFF.

The sample holds many counts of this clonotype. The rearrangement uses TRBV10-3 and TRBJ2-7; TRBD2 matches 10 bases. The germline CDR1 and CDR2 sequences are ENHRY and SYGVKD. V shed 8 bases and J 2 bases; nucleotides not matched to a gene: 6. The CDR3 is 14 amino acids. CDR3 amino acids: CAIHSAGGPYEQYF. The CDR3 coding sequence is TGTGCCATCCATTCAGCGGGAGGGCCCTACGAGCAGTACTTC.

This clonotype was picked up many times. This sequence joins TRBV3-1 and TRBJ2-7; 9 bases map to TRBD2. In germline, CDR1 is LGHDT, CDR2 YNNKEL (reference sequence). V trimming: 3 bases; J trimming: 3 bases; junction bases outside the gene matches: 3. This CDR3 is 14 amino acids long. CDR3 residues: CASSQGAGGYEQYF. In DNA, the CDR3 is TGTGCCAGCAGCCAGGGAGCGGGAGGCTACGAGCAGTACTTC.

As for this clonotype: Given a much more abundant clone one base away, this may be a read error. It is likely a read error, because the conserved phenylalanine at the end of the CDR3 is missing. This sequence joins TRBV3-1 and TRBJ2-1; 7 positions match TRBD1. Germline CDR1 LGHDT, CDR2 YNNKEL (reference sequence). This CDR3 contains 10 residues. V shed 8 bases and J 10 bases; nucleotides not matched to a gene: 2. The CDR3 reads CASEGGEQFL. The CDR3 DNA is TGTGCCAGCGAAGGGGGCGAGCAGTTCCTC.

Many counts were recorded for this clonotype. This chain uses TRBV7-9 with TRBJ2-5; D tentatively fits TRBD1 or TRBD2 (6 bases each). There are 14 residues in the CDR3. V was pared by 3 bases and J by 4 bases, with 12 bases between. Germline lookup yields CDR1 SEHNR and CDR2 FQNEAQ (reference sequence). The CDR3 loop is CASSFGRGGETQYF. Written as DNA, the CDR3 is TGTGCCAGCAGCTTCGGCAGGGGAGGAGAGACCCAGTACTTC.

This clonotype was observed a handful of times. This rearrangement joins TRBV19 to TRBJ2-4; D may be TRBD2 (5 bases). This CDR3 has 13 amino acids. CDR1 and CDR2 (germline): LNHDA, SQIVND (reference sequence). V was trimmed by 3 bases and J by 8 bases, leaving 11 bases between them. In nucleotides, the CDR3 is TGTGCCAGTAGTATGATGCGGCGGGACATTCAGTACTTC. Protein: CASSMMRRDIQYF.

This clonotype was counted ten times or more. This chain joins TRBV7-6 and TRBJ2-5; weak D call: TRBD2 (6 bases). V dropped 5 bases and J dropped 5 bases, with 18 bases sitting between them. Germline loops: CDR1 SGHVS, CDR2 FNYEAQ. The CDR3 has 15 amino acids. CDR3 coding DNA: TGTGCCAGCAGCCCGGTCGCCCTTGGGGGGGAGACCCAGTACTTC. Translation gives CASSPVALGGETQYF. Based on the CDR3 plus reference TRBV7-6 and TRBJ2-5, the full variable domain is GAGVSQSPRYKVTKRGQDVALRCDPISGHVSLYWYRQALGQGPEFLTYFNYEAQQDKSGLPNDRFSAERPEGSISTLTIQRTEQRDSAMYRCASSPVALGGETQYFGPGTRLLVL.

This clonotype was recorded at least ten times. V is TRBV28 and J is TRBJ1-5, with D hard to call. The germline gives CDR1 MDHEN, CDR2 SYDVKM. Trimming stripped 3 bases from V and 5 bases from J, with 11 bases between. The CDR3 loop spans 14 amino acids. The CDR3 coding sequence is TGTGCCAGCAGTTTGGAATCCGGATATCAGCCCCAGCATTTT. Translating it yields CASSLESGYQPQHF.

This clonotype was found many times. This chain joins TRBV6-5 and TRBJ1-3; no clear D gene. The CDR3 contains 15 residues. V lost 0 bases, J lost 0 bases, and 6 bases lay in between. The germline CDR1 and CDR2 sequences are MNHEY and SVGAGI. The CDR3, as DNA: TGTGCCAGCAGTTACTCTGAAGTCTCTGGAAACACCATATATTTT. The encoded protein is CASSYSEVSGNTIYF.

The table lists this clonotype with a few counts. The rearrangement links TRBV25-1 to TRBJ2-7, with 7 bases that match TRBD2. The CDR3 is 11 residues long. Germline values: CDR1 MGHDK, CDR2 SYGVNS. V was clipped by 4 bases and J by 9 bases; unmatched bases: 3. This CDR3 reads CASSGGGVQYF. CDR3 nucleotides: TGTGCCAGCAGTGGGGGGGGGGTGCAGTACTTC.

The chain joins TRBV19 to TRBJ2-2; 7 positions match TRBD1. CDR3 length equals 16 residues. CDR1 is LNHDA and CDR2 is SQIVND in the germline V gene (reference sequence). V shed 3 bases and J 7 bases; nucleotides not matched to a gene: 11. The CDR3 is CASSMRGRVWDGELFF. The CDR3 DNA follows: TGTGCCAGTAGTATGAGGGGGCGCGTTTGGGACGGGGAGCTGTTTTTT.

In this sample, this clonotype turned up many times. The rearrangement joins TRBV5-1 to TRBJ2-7; tentatively, D is TRBD2 (6 bases). CDR1 and CDR2 from the germline V gene are SGHRS and YFSETQ. V was cut by 0 bases and J by 0 bases, with 10 bases left in between. The CDR3 runs 15 residues. This CDR3 is CASSLGGGISYEQYF. CDR3 in DNA: TGCGCCAGCAGCTTGGGGGGCGGGATCTCCTACGAGCAGTACTTC.

This clonotype was seen many times. The chain employs TRBV27 and TRBJ2-1; D gene ambiguous. The CDR3 has 13 amino acids. Germline values: CDR1 MNHEY, CDR2 SMNVEV (reference sequence). Trimming shortened V by 3 bases and J by 8 bases, and 11 bases separated the two germline ends. Here the CDR3 reads CASSFYDPHEQFF. The CDR3 nucleotides are TGTGCCAGCAGTTTTTACGATCCCCATGAGCAGTTCTTC.

CDR3: CASTHGGGATEAFF. The CDR3 region has the DNA TGTGCCAGTACCCACGGCGGGGGAGCCACTGAAGCTTTCTTT. The chain carries TRBV19 and TRBJ1-1, with D possibly matching TRBD1 (5 bases). The CDR3 loop spans 14 amino acids. In germline, CDR1 is LNHDA, CDR2 SQIVND (reference sequence). V shed 7 bases and J shed 4 bases, with 16 bases lying between them.